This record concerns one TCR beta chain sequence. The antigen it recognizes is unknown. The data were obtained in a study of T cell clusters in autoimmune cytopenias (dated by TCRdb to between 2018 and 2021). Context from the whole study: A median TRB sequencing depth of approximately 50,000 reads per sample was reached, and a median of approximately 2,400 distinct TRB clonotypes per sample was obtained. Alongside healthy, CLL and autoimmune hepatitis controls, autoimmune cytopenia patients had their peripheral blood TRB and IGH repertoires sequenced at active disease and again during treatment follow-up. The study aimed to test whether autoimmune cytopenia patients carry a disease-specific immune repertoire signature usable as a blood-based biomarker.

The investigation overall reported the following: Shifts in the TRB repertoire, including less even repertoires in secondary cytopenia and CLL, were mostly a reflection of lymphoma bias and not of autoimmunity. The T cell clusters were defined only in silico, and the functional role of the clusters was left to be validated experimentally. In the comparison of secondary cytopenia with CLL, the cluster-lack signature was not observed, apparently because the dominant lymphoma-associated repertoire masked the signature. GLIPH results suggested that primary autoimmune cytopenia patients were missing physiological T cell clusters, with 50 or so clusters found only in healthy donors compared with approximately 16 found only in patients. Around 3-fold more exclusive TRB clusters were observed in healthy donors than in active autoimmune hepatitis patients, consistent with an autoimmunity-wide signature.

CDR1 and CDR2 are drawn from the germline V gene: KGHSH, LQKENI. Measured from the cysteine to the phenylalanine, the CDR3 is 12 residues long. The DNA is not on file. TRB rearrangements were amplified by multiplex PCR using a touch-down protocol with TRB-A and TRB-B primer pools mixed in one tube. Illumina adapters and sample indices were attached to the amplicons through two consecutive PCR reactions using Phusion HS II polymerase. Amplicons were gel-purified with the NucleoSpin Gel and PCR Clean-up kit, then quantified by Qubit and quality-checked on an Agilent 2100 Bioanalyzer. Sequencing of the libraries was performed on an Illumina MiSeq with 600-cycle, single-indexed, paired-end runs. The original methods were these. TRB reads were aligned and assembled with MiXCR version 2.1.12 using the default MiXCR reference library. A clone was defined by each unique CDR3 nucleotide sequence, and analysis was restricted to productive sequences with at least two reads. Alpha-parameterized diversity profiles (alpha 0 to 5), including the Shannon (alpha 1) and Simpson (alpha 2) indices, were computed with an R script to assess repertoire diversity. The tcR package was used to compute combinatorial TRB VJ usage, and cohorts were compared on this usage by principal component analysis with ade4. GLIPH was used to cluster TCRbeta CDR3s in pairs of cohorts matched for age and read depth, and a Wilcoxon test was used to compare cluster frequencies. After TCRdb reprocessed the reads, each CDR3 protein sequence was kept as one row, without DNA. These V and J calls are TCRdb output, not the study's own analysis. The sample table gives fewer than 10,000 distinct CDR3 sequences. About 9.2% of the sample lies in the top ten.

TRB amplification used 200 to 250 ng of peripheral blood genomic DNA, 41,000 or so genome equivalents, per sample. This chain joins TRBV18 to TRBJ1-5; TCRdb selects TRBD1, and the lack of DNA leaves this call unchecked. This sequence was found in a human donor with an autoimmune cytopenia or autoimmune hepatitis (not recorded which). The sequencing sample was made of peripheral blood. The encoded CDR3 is CASSQGDQPQHF. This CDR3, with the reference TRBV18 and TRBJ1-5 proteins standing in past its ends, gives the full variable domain NAGVMQNPRHLVRRRGQEARLRCSPMKGHSHVYWYRQLPEEGLKFMVYLQKENIIDESGMPKERFSAEFPKEGPSILRIQQVVRGDSAAYFCASSQGDQPQHFGDGTRLSIL.